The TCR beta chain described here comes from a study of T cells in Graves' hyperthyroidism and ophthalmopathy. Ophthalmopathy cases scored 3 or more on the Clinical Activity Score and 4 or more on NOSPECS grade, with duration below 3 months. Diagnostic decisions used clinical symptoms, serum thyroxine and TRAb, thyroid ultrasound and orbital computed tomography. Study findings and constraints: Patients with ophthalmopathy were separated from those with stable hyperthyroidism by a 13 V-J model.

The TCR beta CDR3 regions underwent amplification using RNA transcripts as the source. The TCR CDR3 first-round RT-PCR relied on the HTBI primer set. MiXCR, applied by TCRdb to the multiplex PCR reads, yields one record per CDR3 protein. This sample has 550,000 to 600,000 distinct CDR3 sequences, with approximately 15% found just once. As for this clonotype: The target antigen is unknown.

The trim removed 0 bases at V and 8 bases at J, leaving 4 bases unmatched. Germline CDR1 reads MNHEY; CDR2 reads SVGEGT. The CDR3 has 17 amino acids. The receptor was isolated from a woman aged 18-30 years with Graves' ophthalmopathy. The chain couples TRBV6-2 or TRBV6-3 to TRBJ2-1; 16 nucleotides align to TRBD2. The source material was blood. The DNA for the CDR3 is TGTGCCAGCAGTTACTCCGGGACTAGCGGGAGGGCCGATGAGCAGTTCTTC. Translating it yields CASSYSGTSGRADEQFF.